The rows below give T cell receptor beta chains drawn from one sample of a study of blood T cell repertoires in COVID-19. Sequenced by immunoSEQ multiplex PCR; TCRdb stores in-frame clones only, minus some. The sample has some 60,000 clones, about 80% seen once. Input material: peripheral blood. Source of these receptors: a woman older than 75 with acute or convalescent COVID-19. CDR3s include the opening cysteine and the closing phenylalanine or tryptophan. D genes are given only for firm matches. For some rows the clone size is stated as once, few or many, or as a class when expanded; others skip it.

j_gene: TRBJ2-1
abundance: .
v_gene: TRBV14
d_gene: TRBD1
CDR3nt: TGTGCCAGCAGCACCCGCTTGGGACAGGGGCGCGGCAATGAGCAGTTCTTC
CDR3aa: CASSTRLGQGRGNEQFF

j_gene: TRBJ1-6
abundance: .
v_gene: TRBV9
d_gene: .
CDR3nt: TGTGCCAGCAGCTCTCAAATGAGTCCGTCTAATTCACCCCTCCACTTT
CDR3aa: CASSSQMSPSNSPLHF

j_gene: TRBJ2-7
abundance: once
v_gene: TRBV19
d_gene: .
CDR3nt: TGTGCCAGTAGAAACAGCTACGAGCAGTACTTC
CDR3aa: CASRNSYEQYF

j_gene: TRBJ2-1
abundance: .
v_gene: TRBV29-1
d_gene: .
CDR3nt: TGCAGCGGGGCACGGGGGAATGAGCAGTTCTTC
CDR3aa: CSGARGNEQFF

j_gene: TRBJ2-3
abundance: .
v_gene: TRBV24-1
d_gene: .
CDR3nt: TGTGCCACCAGTGATCCGACTAGGACTCACGCGCAGTATTTT
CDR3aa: CATSDPTRTHAQYF

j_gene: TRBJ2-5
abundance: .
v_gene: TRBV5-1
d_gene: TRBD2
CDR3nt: TGCGCCAGCAGCTCCAGCGGGGGGTATCAAGAGACCCAGTACTTC
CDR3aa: CASSSSGGYQETQYF

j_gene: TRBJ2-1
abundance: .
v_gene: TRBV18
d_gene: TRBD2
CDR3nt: TGTGCCAGCTCATCTGGACTAGCGGGAGTCTACAATGAGCAGTTCTTC
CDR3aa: CASSSGLAGVYNEQFF

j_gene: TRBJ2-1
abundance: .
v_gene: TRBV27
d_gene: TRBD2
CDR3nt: TGTGCCAGCAGATCTAGCGGGAGTTACTTTGAGCAGTTCTTC
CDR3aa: CASRSSGSYFEQFF

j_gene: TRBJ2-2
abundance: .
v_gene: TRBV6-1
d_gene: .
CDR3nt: TGTGCCAGCAGTGAGGGGTGGCAGGCGGGCGGGGAGCTGTTTTTT
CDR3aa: CASSEGWQAGGELFF

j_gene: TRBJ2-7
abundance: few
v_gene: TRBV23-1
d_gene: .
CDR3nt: TGCGCCAGCAGTCAATCGGGTACACACGGGAGCTCCTACGAGCAGTACTTC
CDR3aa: CASSQSGTHGSSYEQYF

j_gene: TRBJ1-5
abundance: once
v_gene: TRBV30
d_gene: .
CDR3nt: TGTGCCTGGCAACAGGGTTCGGAGCCCCAGCATTTT
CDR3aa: CAWQQGSEPQHF

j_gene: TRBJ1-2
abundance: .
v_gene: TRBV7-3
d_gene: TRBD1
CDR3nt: TGTGCCAGCAGCTTAACCCCCCGGACAGGGGGGCCTGGCTACACCTTC
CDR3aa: CASSLTPRTGGPGYTF

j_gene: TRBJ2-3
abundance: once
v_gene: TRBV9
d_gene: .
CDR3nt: TGTGCCAGCAGCGCGACTAGTGTTTCAGATACGCAGTATTTT
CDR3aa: CASSATSVSDTQYF

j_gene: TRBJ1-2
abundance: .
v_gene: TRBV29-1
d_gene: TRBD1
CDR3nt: TGCAGCGTGGGACAGGAAGGCTATGGCTACACCTTC
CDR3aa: CSVGQEGYGYTF

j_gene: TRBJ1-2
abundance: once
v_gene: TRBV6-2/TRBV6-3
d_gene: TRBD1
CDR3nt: TGTGCCAGCAGCACCGGGACAGGAACTACCGGCTACACCTTC
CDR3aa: CASSTGTGTTGYTF

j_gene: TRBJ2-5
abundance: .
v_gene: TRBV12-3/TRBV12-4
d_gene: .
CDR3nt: TGTGCCAGCAGTTTCCGGGGAGAGACCCAGTACTTC
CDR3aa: CASSFRGETQYF

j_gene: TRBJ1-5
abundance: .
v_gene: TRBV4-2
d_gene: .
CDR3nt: TGTGCCAGCAGCCAAGATTGGGGCGACCCTAATCAGCCCCAGCATTTT
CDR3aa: CASSQDWGDPNQPQHF

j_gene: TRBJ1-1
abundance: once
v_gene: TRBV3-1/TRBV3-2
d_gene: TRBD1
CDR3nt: TGTGCCAGCAGCCGAACAGGGGGCAACACTGAAGCTTTCTTT
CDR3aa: CASSRTGGNTEAFF

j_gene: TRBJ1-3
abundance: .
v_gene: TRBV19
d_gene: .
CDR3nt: TGTGCCATTGGACAGGGAAACACCATATATTTT
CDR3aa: CAIGQGNTIYF

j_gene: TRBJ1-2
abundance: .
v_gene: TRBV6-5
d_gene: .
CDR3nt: TGTGCCAGCAGGGACTCGGTCGATGGCTACACCTTC
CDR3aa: CASRDSVDGYTF

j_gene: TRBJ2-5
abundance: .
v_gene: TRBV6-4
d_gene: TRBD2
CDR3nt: TGTGCCAGCAGTGACGGGGAGACTAGCGGGGCGAAGATCCAAGAGACCCAGTACTTC
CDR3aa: CASSDGETSGAKIQETQYF

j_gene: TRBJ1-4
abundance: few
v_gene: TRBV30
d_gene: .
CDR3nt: TGTGCCTGGAGTGTCACAGCCGGAGGGGAAAAACTGTTTTTT
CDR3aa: CAWSVTAGGEKLFF

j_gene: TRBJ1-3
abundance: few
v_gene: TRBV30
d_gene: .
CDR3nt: TGTGCCTGGAGAGAGGGGGCTGGAAACACCATATATTTT
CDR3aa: CAWREGAGNTIYF

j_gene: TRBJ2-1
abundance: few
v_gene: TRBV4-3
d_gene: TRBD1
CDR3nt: TGCGCCAGCAGCCTCGGGACAGGGTACAATGAGCAGTTCTTC
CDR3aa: CASSLGTGYNEQFF

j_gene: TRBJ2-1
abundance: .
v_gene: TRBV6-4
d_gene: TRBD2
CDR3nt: TGTGCCAGCAGTGACGACGCGGGAGCCCGGGGCAATGAGCAGTTCTTC
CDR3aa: CASSDDAGARGNEQFF

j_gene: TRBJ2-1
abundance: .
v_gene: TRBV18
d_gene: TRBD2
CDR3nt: TGTGCCAGCTCAGGGGGCGCGGGGGGCGCCTACAATGAGCAGTTCTTC
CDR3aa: CASSGGAGGAYNEQFF

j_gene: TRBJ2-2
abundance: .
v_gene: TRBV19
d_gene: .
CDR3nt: TGTGCCAGTAGTATATTCATGGGAGCGAACACCGGGGAGCTGTTTTTT
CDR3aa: CASSIFMGANTGELFF

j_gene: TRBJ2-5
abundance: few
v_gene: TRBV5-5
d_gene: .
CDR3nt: TGTGCCAGCAGCTTGGAGGGGGGGCGAGAGACCCAGTACTTC
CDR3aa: CASSLEGGRETQYF

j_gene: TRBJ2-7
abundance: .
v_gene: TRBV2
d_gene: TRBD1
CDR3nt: TGTGCCAGCGAGGACAGGGTAAGCTCCTACGAGCAGTACTTC
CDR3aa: CASEDRVSSYEQYF

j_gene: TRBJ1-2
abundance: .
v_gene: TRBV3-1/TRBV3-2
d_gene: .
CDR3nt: TGTGCCAGCAGCCAAAGCGGCTATGGCTACACCTTC
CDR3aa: CASSQSGYGYTF